This TCR beta chain was found in a study of early T cells in non-severe SARS-CoV-2 infection. The overall study: With bulk RNA from unsorted whole blood as input, sequencing yielded unpaired chains.

TCRdb ran MiXCR on the 5' RACE reads and lists one entry per CDR3 protein. There are 35,000 to 55,000 distinct CDR3 sequences in the sample; about 6% occur only once, and about a fifth lies in the top ten. This clonotype originated in an adult who was a healthcare worker with PCR-confirmed SARS-CoV-2 infection or an uninfected control (not recorded which). The specimen was whole blood, collected at baseline.

CDR3 sequence (DNA): TGTGCCAGCAGCCAAGAAGATCTGCTGAACACTGAAGCTTTCTTT. Protein sequence: CASSQEDLLNTEAFF. This chain uses TRBV4-2 with TRBJ1-1; unclear D gene. CDR1 is LGHNA and CDR2 is YNFKEQ in the germline V gene. Trimming took 0 bases from V and 0 from J, leaving 8 bases between them. This CDR3 is 15 amino acids long.